The subject of this entry is one TCR beta chain. Its antigen is not known. The data were taken from a study of CD8+ T cells in alopecia areata. Study context: Patients in the study were on tofacitinib for 6 to 18 months, then off it for 6 months.

The V end was cut by 5 bases, the J end by 11 bases, with 14 bases between. The CDR3 is made up of 11 amino acids. Germline lookup yields CDR1 DFQATT and CDR2 SNEGSKA (reference sequence). General study results and limits: Clarity of TCR sharing across patients fell short of that in mice, possibly HLA-related. Clonality in lesional scalp, especially alopecia totalis/universalis, exceeded that of normal scalp.

It was cDNA, reverse transcribed from extracted RNA, that served as the sequencing template. The method was immunoSEQ multiplex PCR; TCRdb's version includes in-frame clones alone and lacks a portion of them. The top ten clones hold 3.1% of a sample with 100,000 to 150,000 clones, under 40% of them seen once. Sorted populations comprised CD4+ and CD8+ T cells obtained from PBMCs. This rearrangement joins TRBV20-1 to TRBJ2-3; no clear D gene. Sequencing was done on a sample of CD4+ T cells sorted from blood. This TCR was sampled from a human donor with alopecia areata. The CDR3 nucleotides are TGCAGTGCTCCCTCCTCCCTCAGGCAGTATTTT. Its translation: CSAPSSLRQYF.